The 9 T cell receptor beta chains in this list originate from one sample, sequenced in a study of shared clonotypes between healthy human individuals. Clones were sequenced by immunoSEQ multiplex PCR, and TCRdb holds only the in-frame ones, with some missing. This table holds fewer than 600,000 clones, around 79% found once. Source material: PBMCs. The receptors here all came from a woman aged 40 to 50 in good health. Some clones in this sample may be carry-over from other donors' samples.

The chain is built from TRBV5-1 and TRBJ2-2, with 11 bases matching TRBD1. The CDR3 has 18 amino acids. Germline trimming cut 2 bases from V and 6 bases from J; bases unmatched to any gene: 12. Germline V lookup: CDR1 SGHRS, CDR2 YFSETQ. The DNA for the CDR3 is TGCGCCAGCAGCTTCTCCGGGATGGGACAGGGGGTCGCCGGGGAGCTGTTTTTT. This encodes CASSFSGMGQGVAGELFF.

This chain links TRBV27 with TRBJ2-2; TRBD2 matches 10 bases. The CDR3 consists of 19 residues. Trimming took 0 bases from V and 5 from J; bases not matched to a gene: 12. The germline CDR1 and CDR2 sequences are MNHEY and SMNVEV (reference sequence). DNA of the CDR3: TGTGCCAGCAGTTTATCGATCAGCCTAGCGGGAGAGAGAACCGGGGAGCTGTTTTTT. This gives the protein CASSLSISLAGERTGELFF.

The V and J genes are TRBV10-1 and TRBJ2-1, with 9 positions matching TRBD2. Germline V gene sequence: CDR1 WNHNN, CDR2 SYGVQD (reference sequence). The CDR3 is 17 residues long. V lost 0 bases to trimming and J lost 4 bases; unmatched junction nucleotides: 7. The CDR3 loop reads CASSESTGLAIYNEQFF. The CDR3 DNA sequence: TGCGCCAGCAGTGAGTCGACTGGACTAGCGATTTACAATGAGCAGTTCTTC.

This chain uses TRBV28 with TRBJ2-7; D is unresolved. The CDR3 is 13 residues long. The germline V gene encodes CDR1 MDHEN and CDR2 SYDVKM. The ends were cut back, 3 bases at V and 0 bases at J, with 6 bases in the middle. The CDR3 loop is CASSLGNSYEQYF. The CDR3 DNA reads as TGTGCCAGCAGTTTGGGCAACTCCTACGAGCAGTACTTC.

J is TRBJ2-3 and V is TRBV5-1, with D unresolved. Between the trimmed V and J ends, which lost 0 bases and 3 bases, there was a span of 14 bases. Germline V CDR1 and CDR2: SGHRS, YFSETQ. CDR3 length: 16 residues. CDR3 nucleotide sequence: TGCGCCAGCAGCTTGGGCGCAGATTGGGTGACAGATACGCAGTATTTT. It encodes CASSLGADWVTDTQYF.

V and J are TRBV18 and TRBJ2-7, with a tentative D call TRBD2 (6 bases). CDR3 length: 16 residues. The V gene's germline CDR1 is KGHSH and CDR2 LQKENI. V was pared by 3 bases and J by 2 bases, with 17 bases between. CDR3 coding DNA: TGTGCCAGCTCACCCCCGGGACTCACATCCCCCTACGAGCAGTACTTC. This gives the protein CASSPPGLTSPYEQYF.

The CDR3 sequence is CASSARDRETQYF. For the CDR3, the DNA is TGTGCCAGCAGTGCTAGGGACAGAGAGACCCAGTACTTC. J is TRBJ2-5 and V is TRBV28; 7 bases match TRBD1. The trim removed 5 bases at V and 4 bases at J, leaving 4 bases unmatched. Per the germline V gene, CDR1 is MDHEN and CDR2 is SYDVKM. The CDR3 has 13 amino acids.

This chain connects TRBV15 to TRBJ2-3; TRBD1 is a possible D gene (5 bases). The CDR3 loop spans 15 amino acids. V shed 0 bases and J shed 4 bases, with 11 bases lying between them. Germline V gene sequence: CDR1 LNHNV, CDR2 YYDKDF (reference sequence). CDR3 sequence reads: CATSRDFRAPDTQYF. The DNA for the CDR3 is TGTGCCACCAGCAGAGATTTCAGGGCCCCAGATACGCAGTATTTT.

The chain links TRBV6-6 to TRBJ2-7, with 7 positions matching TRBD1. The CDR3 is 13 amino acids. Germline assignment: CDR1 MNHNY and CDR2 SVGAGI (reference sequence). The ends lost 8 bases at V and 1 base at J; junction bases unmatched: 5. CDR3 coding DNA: TGTGCCAGCGGCAGGGACAGTTCCTACGAGCAGTACTTC. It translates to CASGRDSSYEQYF.